Presented here are 23 T cell receptor beta chains from one specimen sequenced in a study of control samples from healthy donors and cancer patients. TCRdb's table, derived via immunoSEQ multiplex PCR, lists solely in-frame clones and lacks some. This sample carries some 130,000 clones, around 90% of them seen once, and the ten largest clones take about 11%. The sample comprised blood. These receptors were obtained from a man between 25 and 39 years old in good health.

V usage is TRBV7-2 and J usage is TRBJ1-6, with TRBD1 as a possible D gene (6 bases). Germline assignment: CDR1 SGHTA and CDR2 FQGNSA. The V end lost 1 base, the J end lost 7 bases, and 11 bases lay between the germline ends. This CDR3 is built from 15 residues. CDR3 sequence (DNA): TGTGCCAGCAGCTTAGACAGGGCGGGAAATTCACCCCTCCACTTT. Its protein product is CASSLDRAGNSPLHF.

V usage is TRBV7-8 and J usage is TRBJ2-7; D uncertain. CDR3 length equals 12 residues. V was clipped by 5 bases and J by 3 bases, with 8 bases between them. The germline V gene has CDR1 SGHVS and CDR2 FQNEAQ. CDR3 sequence (DNA): TGTGCCAGCAGCCGCGACAACTACGAGCAGTACTTC. This gives the protein CASSRDNYEQYF.

This clone is a singleton in its sample. The chain employs TRBV7-9 and TRBJ2-5; 13 bases agree with TRBD2. In germline, CDR1 is SEHNR, CDR2 FQNEAQ (reference sequence). After removal of 3 bases from V and 4 bases from J, the junction contained 5 bases not matched to a gene. This CDR3 has 16 amino acids. This CDR3 is CASSFGLAGARETQYF. The CDR3 DNA sequence: TGTGCCAGCAGCTTCGGACTAGCGGGAGCACGAGAGACCCAGTACTTC. The variable domain in full, completed from reference TRBV7-9 and TRBJ2-5, reads DTGVSQNPRHKITKRGQNVTFRCDPISEHNRLYWYRQTLGQGPEFLTYFQNEAQLEKSRLLSDRFSAERPKGSFSTLEIQRTEQGDSAMYLCASSFGLAGARETQYFGPGTRLLVL.

The chain joins TRBV2 to TRBJ1-1; D perhaps matches TRBD1 (5 bases). CDR1 and CDR2 from the germline V gene are SNHLY and FYNNEI. V lost 9 bases, J lost 0 bases, and 14 bases lay in between. This CDR3 is 14 amino acids long. The CDR3 region has the DNA TGTGCCAGTACTCGAGGGGCCCTGAACACTGAAGCTTTCTTT. It is translated as CASTRGALNTEAFF.

The chain employs TRBV6-5 and TRBJ2-1; 7 nucleotides match TRBD2. The CDR3 runs 15 residues. Germline assignment: CDR1 MNHEY and CDR2 SVGAGI. V gave up 6 bases and J gave up 1 base; unmatched junction bases: 6. Here the CDR3 reads CASRVYSGSYNEQFF. DNA of the CDR3: TGTGCCAGCAGGGTATATAGCGGGTCCTACAATGAGCAGTTCTTC.

This chain links TRBV28 with TRBJ1-4, with D possibly being TRBD1 (5 bases). Trimming stripped 3 bases from V and 0 bases from J, with 8 bases between. This CDR3 is 15 amino acids long. The germline V gene encodes CDR1 MDHEN and CDR2 SYDVKM. The CDR3 DNA follows: TGTGCCAGCAGTTTTGTGGGGGCAACTAATGAAAAACTGTTTTTT. Amino acids: CASSFVGATNEKLFF.

The rearrangement links TRBV9 to TRBJ2-2, with D possibly being TRBD2 (5 bases). This CDR3 comprises 15 residues. The germline V and J ends were trimmed by 0 bases and 6 bases, with 12 bases remaining between them. CDR1 and CDR2 from the germline V gene are SGDLS and YYNGEE. CDR3 sequence reads: CASSVGGSAAGELFF. In DNA, the CDR3 is TGTGCCAGCAGCGTAGGTGGTAGCGCAGCCGGGGAGCTGTTTTTT.

The chain joins TRBV7-2 to TRBJ2-7; D call uncertain. Per the germline V gene, CDR1 is SGHTA and CDR2 is FQGNSA. Trimming pared 5 bases from V and 7 bases from J, leaving 9 bases between. This CDR3 spans 11 amino acids. In DNA form, the CDR3 reads TGTGCCAGCAGCCCGTTGGTAGAGCAGTACTTC. Protein product: CASSPLVEQYF.

This chain uses TRBV7-2 with TRBJ2-7, with D perhaps matching TRBD2 (6 bases). Germline V gene sequence: CDR1 SGHTA, CDR2 FQGNSA. V was shortened by 2 bases and J by 3 bases, with 14 bases between the two germline ends. The CDR3 is made up of 15 amino acids. As DNA, the CDR3 is TGTGCCAGCAGCTTAACCGGGACTGGCCTCTACGAGCAGTACTTC. Its protein is CASSLTGTGLYEQYF.

J is TRBJ2-2 and V is TRBV15; the D is unclear. Trimming removed 9 bases from V and 2 bases from J, with 19 bases in between. The CDR3 loop spans 16 amino acids. CDR1 is LNHNV and CDR2 is YYDKDF in the germline V gene (reference sequence). CDR3: CATALLRVSNTGELFF. In nucleotides, the CDR3 is TGTGCCACTGCTCTACTCCGGGTTTCAAACACCGGGGAGCTGTTTTTT. The entire variable domain, with the rest obtained from reference TRBV15 and TRBJ2-2, is as follows: DAMVIQNPRYQVTQFGKPVTLSCSQTLNHNVMYWYQQKSSQAPKLLFHYYDKDFNNEADTPDNFQSRRPNTSFCFLDIRSPGLGDTAMYLCATALLRVSNTGELFFGEGSRLTVL.

The chain carries TRBV11-2 and TRBJ2-2, with 8 bases that match TRBD1. From germline, CDR1 is SGHAT and CDR2 FQNNGV. CDR3 size: 14 residues. The J segment lost 7 bases and the V segment lost 1 base, leaving 2 bases of the junction unmatched. This CDR3 reads CASSLVTGGGELFF. Written as DNA, the CDR3 is TGTGCCAGCAGCTTAGTCACAGGGGGCGGGGAGCTGTTTTTT. The full variable domain, in which reference TRBV11-2 and TRBJ2-2 provide the parts outside the CDR3, is EAGVAQSPRYKIIEKRQSVAFWCNPISGHATLYWYQQILGQGPKLLIQFQNNGVVDDSQLPKDRFSAERLKGVDSTLKIQPAKLEDSAVYLCASSLVTGGGELFFGEGSRLTVL.

The chain couples TRBV4-2 to TRBJ2-5; possible D gene TRBD2, 5 bases. The CDR3 covers 16 residues. V was shortened by 1 base and J by 2 bases, with 14 bases between the two germline ends. Germline V gene lookup returns CDR1 LGHNA and CDR2 YNFKEQ. In nucleotides, the CDR3 is TGTGCCAGCAGCCAAGGTAACGGGATGGGTCAAGAGACCCAGTACTTC. It codes for CASSQGNGMGQETQYF.

V is TRBV19 and J is TRBJ2-1, with D uncertain. CDR1 is LNHDA, CDR2 SQIVND, per germline (reference sequence). This CDR3 has 13 residues. Deletions cut 6 bases from V and 0 bases from J, with 6 bases between. CDR3 DNA sequence: TGTGCCAGTAGCCCGAGCTCCTACAATGAGCAGTTCTTC. As protein: CASSPSSYNEQFF.

J is TRBJ1-3 and V is TRBV14; perhaps TRBD1 as D (5 bases). The germline gives CDR1 SGHDN, CDR2 FVKESK. V was trimmed by 1 base and J by 2 bases, leaving 9 bases between them. The CDR3 runs 15 residues. This CDR3 is CASSQVEGAGNTIYF. The CDR3 bases are TGTGCCAGCAGCCAAGTAGAAGGGGCTGGAAACACCATATATTTT. Full variable domain (rest looked up from reference TRBV14 and TRBJ1-3): EAGVTQFPSHSVIEKGQTVTLRCDPISGHDNLYWYRRVMGKEIKFLLHFVKESKQDESGMPNNRFLAERTGGTYSTLKVQPAELEDSGVYFCASSQVEGAGNTIYFGEGSWLTVV.

This chain uses TRBV6-2 or TRBV6-3 with TRBJ1-1; 8 bases line up with TRBD1. Germline CDR1 and CDR2: MNHEY and SVGEGT. V dropped 5 bases and J dropped 3; count of bases not matched to a gene: 2. This CDR3 contains 13 residues. The CDR3 here is CASSTDRDTEAFF. As DNA, the CDR3 is TGTGCCAGCAGTACGGACAGGGACACTGAAGCTTTCTTT.

The gene calls are TRBV7-2 and TRBJ2-7; a possible D gene is TRBD2 (6 bases). From germline, CDR1 is SGHTA and CDR2 FQGNSA. This CDR3 comprises 14 residues. V lost 3 bases to trimming and J lost 3 bases, with 12 bases between them. In DNA form, the CDR3 reads TGTGCCAGCAGCTTCTACGGGACTCGCTACGAGCAGTACTTC. It encodes CASSFYGTRYEQYF.

The chain has TRBV27 and TRBJ2-1; D not resolved. The V and J ends lost 4 bases and 5 bases respectively, with 18 bases between them. Germline V lookup: CDR1 MNHEY, CDR2 SMNVEV (reference sequence). There are 16 residues in the CDR3. The CDR3 is CASSSPEALQNNEQFF. The CDR3 bases are TGTGCCAGCAGTTCCCCCGAAGCCCTACAAAACAATGAGCAGTTCTTC.

The sample holds one count of this clone. V is TRBV4-1 and J is TRBJ2-7; weak D call: TRBD1 (6 bases). In germline, CDR1 is MGHRA, CDR2 YSYEKL. This CDR3 spans 14 amino acids. The V end was cut by 1 base, the J end by 6 bases, with 13 bases between. DNA for the CDR3: TGCGCCAGCAGCCAAGTCTCTACAGGGTTCGAGCAGTACTTC. Translating it yields CASSQVSTGFEQYF.

V is TRBV5-8 and J is TRBJ2-7; perhaps TRBD1 as D (5 bases). With 2 bases removed from V and 1 base from J, the gap between germline ends came to 7 bases. The CDR3 has 13 residues. CDR1 is SGHTS and CDR2 is YDEGEE in the germline V gene. CDR3 loop: CASSLKGSYEQYF. CDR3 DNA: TGTGCCAGCAGCTTAAAGGGGTCCTACGAGCAGTACTTC.

This clone is a singleton in its sample. The V and J genes are TRBV19 and TRBJ1-1, with D perhaps matching TRBD1 (6 bases). The CDR3 has 15 residues. V lost 6 bases, J lost 1 base, and 15 bases lay in between. Germline CDR1 is LNHDA and CDR2 is SQIVND (reference sequence). The CDR3 sequence is CASRGGGLTNTEAFF. In DNA, the CDR3 is TGTGCCAGTAGGGGTGGGGGGCTGACGAACACTGAAGCTTTCTTT.

The genes are TRBV6-4 and TRBJ2-1; 9 bases fit TRBD1. The germline V gene encodes CDR1 MRHNA and CDR2 SNTAGT. The CDR3 contains 15 residues. V was clipped by 2 bases and J by 8 bases; unmatched bases: 7. The CDR3 region is CASSDQGTGSDEQFF. Written as DNA, the CDR3 is TGTGCCAGCAGTGACCAAGGGACAGGGAGCGATGAGCAGTTCTTC.

The rearrangement links TRBV10-3 to TRBJ2-7; 10 bases agree with TRBD1. CDR1 ENHRY and CDR2 SYGVKD come from the germline V gene. The CDR3 sequence is 11 residues long. The CDR3, as DNA: TGTGGATGGGACAGGGGAGACGAGCAGTACTTC. Encoded protein: CGWDRGDEQYF.

The V gene is TRBV7-8, the J gene TRBJ1-6, with TRBD1 identical over 7 bases. Germline CDR1 SGHVS, CDR2 FQNEAQ. The CDR3 sequence is 15 residues long. V gave up 5 bases and J gave up 10 bases; unmatched junction bases: 11. The CDR3 here is CASSAGQVSFSPLHF. In DNA, the CDR3 is TGTGCCAGCAGCGCCGGACAGGTCTCATTCTCACCCCTCCACTTT. Supplemented by reference TRBV7-8 and TRBJ1-6, the full variable domain reads GAGVSQSPRYKVAKRGQDVALRCDPISGHVSLFWYQQALGQGPEFLTYFQNEAQLDKSGLPSDRFFAERPEGSVSTLKIQRTQQEDSAVYLCASSAGQVSFSPLHFGNGTRLTVT.